This T cell receptor (beta chain) emerged from a study of shared clonotypes between healthy human individuals. Study-wide background: With ages of 18 to 49, the donors were a couple of women and a few men.

Libraries were prepared by immunoSEQ multiplex PCR; TCRdb keeps only in-frame clonotypes and omits some of them. The data contain fewer than 1.6 million clones, about 98.5% of them singletons. Study results and limitations: What limited the represented genetic and exposure-history diversity was the small number of donors.

Concerning this clone: Its antigen is not known.

CDR1 MGHRA and CDR2 YSYEKL come from the germline V gene. V gave up 4 bases and J gave up 4 bases; unmatched junction bases: 10. This CDR3 has 16 amino acids. This chain links TRBV4-1 with TRBJ2-5; 9 bases agree with TRBD2. The origin of this receptor is a man aged 25 to 40 in good health. The sequenced sample consisted of naive CD4+ T cells sorted from blood. Subset noted: CD45RA+ positively selected. The CDR3 region has the DNA TGCGCCAGCAGCCGAATAGCGGGAGTTGTCGGAGAGACCCAGTACTTC. Its translation: CASSRIAGVVGETQYF.